This TCR beta chain comes out of a study of persistence of HIV-infected CD4 T cells. Turning to the study itself: Median time on suppressive ART was seven to nine years.

The immunoSEQ assay was version 4, run in survey mode. Profiling relied on immunoSEQ multiplex PCR, and the TCRdb table lists in-frame clones only, not all of them. The sample carries about 17,000 clones, 65% recorded once. About this clone itself: The antigen remains undetermined.

Stimulation used about 9.5 ug/mL lysate from CMV-infected fibroblasts. CD4+ T cells upregulating both CD40 ligand and CD69 were sorted as responding cells. Donors had CD4+ T cell counts above 400 cells/uL and were CMV-seropositive. CD8+ T cells were removed from PBMCs prior to stimulation. General study results and limits: Antigen-responding cells were enriched for degenerate expanded CDR3beta sequences.

The material was CD4+ T cells sorted from PBMCs after approximately 19-hour stimulation, obtained from a patient who received antiretroviral therapy. This sequence originates from an adult woman with HIV who was CMV-seropositive.

The CDR3 bases are TGTGCCAGCAGCCCGAGGACTAGCGGGGGGTACGAGCAGTACTTC. Translated, it gives CASSPRTSGGYEQYF. The V and J genes are TRBV5-4 and TRBJ2-7, with 14 bases fitting TRBD2. Trimming removed 4 bases from V and 4 bases from J; junction bases left unmatched: 4. Germline V gives CDR1 SGHNT, CDR2 YYREEE (reference sequence). The length of the CDR3 is 15 residues.